This T cell receptor beta chain was profiled in a study of cytomegalovirus exposure and HLA in healthy donors. PCR amplification relied on 60 Vbeta primers (plus 13 Jbeta primers). Sequencing was performed with immunoSEQ multiplex PCR; in TCRdb, only in-frame clones are kept and a portion is missing. The sample holds about 160,000 clones, over 65% seen once. The CDR3 has 13 amino acids. Germline V gene sequence: CDR1 SNHLY, CDR2 FYNNEI. V was trimmed by 8 bases and J by 0 bases, leaving 8 bases between them. Study-wide results and limits: Most TCR sequences were seen very rarely across donors, but some public TCRs occurred in many. Researchers catalogued under 200 TCR beta chains as cytomegalovirus-associated. HLA alleles were associated with roughly 15,000 TCR beta sequences in a later analysis at 0.05 false discovery rate.

Regarding this clone: What it binds is unknown.

Sequencing used PBMCs. This TCR derives from a man aged 40-49 years in good health and CMV-seropositive. The chain couples TRBV2 to TRBJ1-5, with D perhaps TRBD1 (5 bases). The CDR3 is CASRGDSNQPQHF. The CDR3 DNA reads as TGTGCCAGCCGGGGGGATAGCAATCAGCCCCAGCATTTT. Combining the CDR3 with reference TRBV2 and TRBJ1-5 gives the whole variable domain EPEVTQTPSHQVTQMGQEVILRCVPISNHLYFYWYRQILGQKVEFLVSFYNNEISEKSEIFDDQFSVERPDGSNFTLKIRSTKLEDSAMYFCASRGDSNQPQHFGDGTRLSIL.